These T cell receptor beta chains were read from a single sample in a study of naive and memory T cell subsets. TCRdb itself ran the UMI-ligation and nested PCR reads through MiXCR, one entry per CDR3 protein. The data contain over 110,000 distinct CDR3 sequences, 15% to 20% of them singletons. Sequenced input: naive CD8+ T cells from blood. The source is a human donor in good health. CDR3s include the opening cysteine and the closing phenylalanine or tryptophan. D genes are given only for firm matches. Clone size is given for some rows only: seen once, a few or many times, or a class if the clone is expanded.

d_gene: TRBD1
j_gene: TRBJ2-3
abundance: NA
v_gene: TRBV28
CDR3nt: TGTGCCAGCAGTGATGTCCTCGGGGACAGGCGTATCACAGATACGCAGTATTTT
CDR3aa: CASSDVLGDRRITDTQYF

d_gene: TRBD1
j_gene: TRBJ1-5
abundance: few
v_gene: TRBV5-5
CDR3nt: TGTGCCAGCAGCAGGGCCTACAGGGGGAATCAGCCCCAGCATTTT
CDR3aa: CASSRAYRGNQPQHF

d_gene: NA
j_gene: TRBJ2-5
abundance: NA
v_gene: TRBV12-3/TRBV12-4
CDR3nt: TGTGCCAGCAGTTTCGAGTTGTCCCCCGACGGAGACCAAGAGACCCAGTACTTC
CDR3aa: CASSFELSPDGDQETQYF

d_gene: TRBD1
j_gene: TRBJ1-1
abundance: NA
v_gene: TRBV4-1
CDR3nt: TGCGCCAGCAGCCACCAAGGTAGCGGCAGGGGGGACACTGAAGCTTTCTTT
CDR3aa: CASSHQGSGRGDTEAFF

d_gene: NA
j_gene: TRBJ2-7
abundance: few
v_gene: TRBV4-1
CDR3nt: TGCGCCAGCAGCCAGGGCAGGGGGGGGTACGAGCAGTACTTC
CDR3aa: CASSQGRGGYEQYF

d_gene: TRBD1
j_gene: TRBJ1-1
abundance: few
v_gene: TRBV25-1
CDR3nt: TGTGCCAGCAGTGAATACTTCCCGGGACAGGGTTTAAACACTGAAGCTTTCTTT
CDR3aa: CASSEYFPGQGLNTEAFF

d_gene: NA
j_gene: TRBJ2-7
abundance: NA
v_gene: TRBV28
CDR3nt: TGTGCCAGCCTCTCGCAGGGAGGATCCTACGAGCAGTACTTC
CDR3aa: CASLSQGGSYEQYF

d_gene: TRBD1
j_gene: TRBJ1-1
abundance: NA
v_gene: TRBV3-1
CDR3nt: TGTGCCAGCAGCCAAGAGCCCACAGGGGTTCGAATTAGCACTGAAGCTTTCTTT
CDR3aa: CASSQEPTGVRISTEAFF

d_gene: NA
j_gene: TRBJ2-7
abundance: few
v_gene: TRBV12-3/TRBV12-4
CDR3nt: TGTGCCAGCGGTGGGGGCGAGCAGTACTTC
CDR3aa: CASGGGEQYF

d_gene: TRBD1
j_gene: TRBJ1-1
abundance: many
v_gene: TRBV28
CDR3nt: TGTGCCAGCAGTACGGCGGGACAGGGGGAATCGAACACTGAAGCTTTCTTT
CDR3aa: CASSTAGQGESNTEAFF

d_gene: NA
j_gene: TRBJ2-7
abundance: NA
v_gene: TRBV3-1
CDR3nt: TGTGCCAGCAGCAAGACTGAGGGGCTCTACGAGCAGTACTTC
CDR3aa: CASSKTEGLYEQYF

d_gene: NA
j_gene: TRBJ2-7
abundance: NA
v_gene: TRBV15
CDR3nt: TGTGCCACCAGCCGGGACACCGCCTACGAGCAGTACTTC
CDR3aa: CATSRDTAYEQYF

d_gene: NA
j_gene: TRBJ2-7
abundance: NA
v_gene: TRBV15
CDR3nt: TGTGCCACCAGCAGAGATTTTGACTATTCGATCAGAAGCTCCTACGAGCAGTACTTC
CDR3aa: CATSRDFDYSIRSSYEQYF

d_gene: NA
j_gene: TRBJ1-5
abundance: few
v_gene: TRBV28
CDR3nt: TGTGCCAGCAGTCCCCCCAGCGCGGGGTATCAGCCCCAGCATTTT
CDR3aa: CASSPPSAGYQPQHF

d_gene: NA
j_gene: TRBJ2-7
abundance: few
v_gene: TRBV5-6
CDR3nt: TGTGCCAGCAAAGGAGGGTCGTCGGAACAGCTAGACTACGAGCAGTACTTC
CDR3aa: CASKGGSSEQLDYEQYF

d_gene: NA
j_gene: TRBJ2-1
abundance: NA
v_gene: TRBV6-5
CDR3nt: TGTGCCAGCAGTGCCTCCCTGGCGGGACCGTACAATGAGCAGTTCTTC
CDR3aa: CASSASLAGPYNEQFF

d_gene: NA
j_gene: TRBJ1-2
abundance: few
v_gene: TRBV6-1
CDR3nt: TGTGCCAGCAGTGATTGGGGAAGGGGCTATGGCTACACCTTC
CDR3aa: CASSDWGRGYGYTF

d_gene: NA
j_gene: TRBJ2-1
abundance: few
v_gene: TRBV5-4
CDR3nt: TGTGCCAGCAGCCACACATCCTCGGGGAATGAGCAGTTCTTC
CDR3aa: CASSHTSSGNEQFF

d_gene: NA
j_gene: TRBJ2-3
abundance: few
v_gene: TRBV28
CDR3nt: TGTGCCAGCAGCCCTGACTTTGCGGGCACAGATACGCAGTATTTT
CDR3aa: CASSPDFAGTDTQYF

d_gene: TRBD2
j_gene: TRBJ2-7
abundance: NA
v_gene: TRBV13
CDR3nt: TGTGCCGGCAGCTTAGGGATGTCGGGGGGCGAGCAGTACTTC
CDR3aa: CAGSLGMSGGEQYF

d_gene: NA
j_gene: TRBJ2-1
abundance: NA
v_gene: TRBV12-3/TRBV12-4
CDR3nt: TGTGCCAGCGCCAATCCCGATCAGTTCTTC
CDR3aa: CASANPDQFF

d_gene: NA
j_gene: TRBJ1-1
abundance: once
v_gene: TRBV27
CDR3nt: TGTGCCAGCAGTTTACGGGGGGCCGGCACTGAAGCTTTCTTT
CDR3aa: CASSLRGAGTEAFF

d_gene: NA
j_gene: TRBJ2-1
abundance: few
v_gene: TRBV29-1
CDR3nt: TGCAGCGTTGAGACGGGAGAAGTTAGTGAGCAGTTCTTC
CDR3aa: CSVETGEVSEQFF

d_gene: NA
j_gene: TRBJ1-2
abundance: few
v_gene: TRBV15
CDR3nt: TGTGCCACCAGCAGAGATCGTGGCAGGGATTTCGATGGCTACACCTTC
CDR3aa: CATSRDRGRDFDGYTF

d_gene: NA
j_gene: TRBJ1-5
abundance: few
v_gene: TRBV21-1
CDR3nt: TGTGCCAGAGGAGGGATTCAGGTTTTGAGCCAGCCCCAGCATTTT
CDR3aa: CARGGIQVLSQPQHF

d_gene: NA
j_gene: TRBJ2-7
abundance: NA
v_gene: TRBV20-1
CDR3nt: TGCAGTGCTAGAGCCGGAACGGACACCTTTACCTACGAGCAGTACTTC
CDR3aa: CSARAGTDTFTYEQYF

d_gene: NA
j_gene: TRBJ2-7
abundance: once
v_gene: TRBV15
CDR3nt: TGTGCCACCAGCTCTCGACAGACCTACGAGCAGTACTTC
CDR3aa: CATSSRQTYEQYF

d_gene: NA
j_gene: TRBJ2-7
abundance: many
v_gene: TRBV28
CDR3nt: TGTGCCAGCAGTTTATCCGGCACCTACGAGCAGTACTTC
CDR3aa: CASSLSGTYEQYF

d_gene: TRBD1
j_gene: TRBJ1-5
abundance: few
v_gene: TRBV12-3/TRBV12-4
CDR3nt: TGTGCCAGCAGGGGGACAGTCGGCAATCAGCCCCAGCATTTT
CDR3aa: CASRGTVGNQPQHF

d_gene: TRBD2
j_gene: TRBJ2-7
abundance: few
v_gene: TRBV5-1
CDR3nt: TGCGCCAGCAGCTTCGACCCCGGGACTAGCGGGAGGGCCTACGAGCAGTACTTC
CDR3aa: CASSFDPGTSGRAYEQYF

d_gene: TRBD2
j_gene: TRBJ2-1
abundance: few
v_gene: TRBV27
CDR3nt: TGTGCCAGCAGTTTTGGGGTAGCGGGAGTCAATGAGCAGTTCTTC
CDR3aa: CASSFGVAGVNEQFF

d_gene: TRBD2
j_gene: TRBJ2-3
abundance: few
v_gene: TRBV7-6
CDR3nt: TGTGCCAGCAGCCAGGGGCCGGGAGGGGAGGCAGATACGCAGTATTTT
CDR3aa: CASSQGPGGEADTQYF

d_gene: NA
j_gene: TRBJ2-7
abundance: NA
v_gene: TRBV5-6
CDR3nt: TGTGCCAGCAGCAGGGCCAACGAGCAGTACTTC
CDR3aa: CASSRANEQYF

d_gene: NA
j_gene: TRBJ2-7
abundance: few
v_gene: TRBV15
CDR3nt: TGTGCCACCAGCAGAGGCAGGCCGAGTGTGAACGAGCAGTACTTC
CDR3aa: CATSRGRPSVNEQYF

d_gene: NA
j_gene: TRBJ2-5
abundance: few
v_gene: TRBV19
CDR3nt: TGTGCCAGTAGTGTCGACATTGAAGAGACCCAGTACTTC
CDR3aa: CASSVDIEETQYF

d_gene: NA
j_gene: TRBJ1-1
abundance: few
v_gene: TRBV28
CDR3nt: TGTGCCAGCAGTTTACCTTTGAGGAACACTGAAGCTTTCTTT
CDR3aa: CASSLPLRNTEAFF

d_gene: NA
j_gene: TRBJ2-2
abundance: few
v_gene: TRBV12-3/TRBV12-4
CDR3nt: TGTGCCAGCACCCCGCGTGGGGAGCTGTTTTTT
CDR3aa: CASTPRGELFF

d_gene: NA
j_gene: TRBJ1-1
abundance: NA
v_gene: TRBV29-1
CDR3nt: TGCAGCGTTGTACCTGGGGCCCACACTGAAGCTTTCTTT
CDR3aa: CSVVPGAHTEAFF

d_gene: NA
j_gene: TRBJ2-2
abundance: NA
v_gene: TRBV29-1
CDR3nt: TGCAGCGTCTTTGGGTGGGAAGGTCCCGGGGAGCTGTTTTTT
CDR3aa: CSVFGWEGPGELFF

d_gene: NA
j_gene: TRBJ2-1
abundance: few
v_gene: TRBV6-2/TRBV6-3
CDR3nt: TGTGCCAGCAGTTACGGTGCGTCGGGACCCCTTTACAATGAGCAGTTCTTC
CDR3aa: CASSYGASGPLYNEQFF

d_gene: NA
j_gene: TRBJ2-1
abundance: NA
v_gene: TRBV27
CDR3nt: TGTGCCAGCAGTTTTAGCGGTATCACCTACAATGAGCAGTTCTTC
CDR3aa: CASSFSGITYNEQFF

d_gene: TRBD2
j_gene: TRBJ2-5
abundance: few
v_gene: TRBV6-5
CDR3nt: TGTGCCAGCAGTTACGGGGAGGGTGAGGAAGAGACCCAGTACTTC
CDR3aa: CASSYGEGEEETQYF

d_gene: TRBD2
j_gene: TRBJ2-1
abundance: few
v_gene: TRBV7-9
CDR3nt: TGTGCCAGCAGAGAGAAGGGAGGGGTATACAATGAGCAGTTCTTC
CDR3aa: CASREKGGVYNEQFF

d_gene: NA
j_gene: TRBJ1-4
abundance: NA
v_gene: TRBV3-1
CDR3nt: TGTGCCAGCAGCCAAGATGGGGCCAGGCGGGAAAAACTGTTTTTT
CDR3aa: CASSQDGARREKLFF

d_gene: NA
j_gene: TRBJ2-7
abundance: few
v_gene: TRBV5-1
CDR3nt: TGCGCCAGCAGCCTTGGGGGACGGGAGTTTGTCGACGAGCAGTACTTC
CDR3aa: CASSLGGREFVDEQYF